These 23 T cell receptor beta chains were all obtained from the same sample, sequenced in a study of blood T cells in healthy people across ages. The use of a sample-barcoded 5' primer and a J-beta primer mix characterized a second PCR of about 7 to 12 cycles. TCRdb passed the 5' RACE reads through MiXCR, listing each CDR3 protein once. The sample lists around 650,000 distinct CDR3 sequences, approximately 40% seen once, with about 32% in the top ten. The specimen sequenced was blood. These TCRs come from a man older than 75 in good health.

DNA for the CDR3: TGTGCCAGCAGTTACATCAGGGTCATCCCAGAGTACTTC. Its protein is CASSYIRVIPEYF. The J gene is TRBJ2-4, the V gene TRBV6-2 or TRBV6-3; D possibly corresponds to TRBD1 (5 bases). The germline CDR1 and CDR2 sequences are MNHEY and SVGEGT. Trimming cost V 2 bases and J 14 bases, with 16 bases left between them. This CDR3 is 13 amino acids long.

For the CDR3, the DNA is TGCAGTGCTAGACCCGGGACTAGCGGGAGACTGGTCACAGATACGCAGTATTTT. Translated, it gives CSARPGTSGRLVTDTQYF. This chain connects TRBV20-1 to TRBJ2-3; 14 bases are shared with TRBD2. CDR3 length: 18 residues. CDR1 is DFQATT and CDR2 is SNEGSKA in the germline V gene (reference sequence). The V gene end was trimmed by 2 bases and the J gene end by 2 bases; junction bases not matched to a gene: 9.

The chain carries TRBV7-2 and TRBJ2-1; D call uncertain. Trimming cost V 5 bases and J 0 bases, with 11 bases left between them. The germline V gene has CDR1 SGHTA and CDR2 FQGNSA. There are 15 residues in the CDR3. This CDR3 reads CASSMSTSSYNEQFF. CDR3 DNA sequence: TGTGCCAGCAGCATGAGCACGAGCTCCTACAATGAGCAGTTCTTC.

This clonotype appeared many times. This chain connects TRBV21-1 to TRBJ1-5. TRBV21-1 is classified as a pseudogene. CDR3 length: 16 residues. Here the CDR3 reads CASSTCASASNQPQHF. The CDR3 region has the DNA TGTGCCAGCAGCACTTGCGCTAGCGCTAGCAATCAGCCCCAGCATTTT.

The chain joins TRBV20-1 to TRBJ1-5; maybe TRBD1 (5 bases). V gave up 3 bases and J gave up 6 bases, with 9 bases separating them. This CDR3 region has 12 residues. Germline loops: CDR1 DFQATT, CDR2 SNEGSKA (reference sequence). CDR3 amino acids: CSASRVGQPQHF. Here the CDR3 DNA reads TGCAGTGCTAGCAGGGTTGGTCAGCCCCAGCATTTT.

The CDR3 protein is CSVLTKEPPSYNEQFF. The CDR3 nucleotides are TGCAGCGTGTTGACGAAAGAGCCTCCCTCCTACAATGAGCAGTTCTTC. The J gene is TRBJ2-1, the V gene TRBV29-1; D uncertain. This CDR3 is built from 16 residues. Trimming took off 6 bases at V and 0 bases at J, with 18 bases between the two ends. Germline V lookup: CDR1 SQVTM, CDR2 ANQGSEA.

CDR3 DNA sequence: TGTGCCAGCAGCGACCGAACAGGGTACGGGGCCAACGTCCTGACTTTC. Translated: CASSDRTGYGANVLTF. V usage is TRBV9 and J usage is TRBJ2-6; perhaps TRBD1 as D (6 bases). V lost 3 bases to trimming and J lost 4 bases, with 14 bases between them. CDR1 is SGDLS and CDR2 is YYNGEE in the germline V gene. The CDR3 extends over 16 amino acids.

This clonotype showed up just once. Given a much more abundant clone one base away, this may be a read error. This chain uses TRBV4-3 with TRBJ2-7, with D uncertain. This CDR3 region has 15 residues. From germline, CDR1 is LGHNA and CDR2 YSLEER. Trimming left V 0 bases short and J 6 bases short, with 15 bases between. In nucleotides, the CDR3 is TGCGCCAGCAGCCAAGAAGAGATGGAGACGTGCGAGCAGTACTTC. As protein: CASSQEEMETCEQYF.

This clonotype was detected only a few times. The CDR3 here is CASRQGKETQYF. CDR3 bases: TGTGCCAGCAGGCAGGGGAAGGAGACCCAGTACTTC. The chain links TRBV7-9 to TRBJ2-5, with D possibly being TRBD1 (6 bases). The CDR3 is 12 residues long. Trimming cost V 6 bases and J 5 bases, with 10 bases left between them. Germline lookup yields CDR1 SEHNR and CDR2 FQNEAQ (reference sequence).

V gene TRBV10-1 combines with J gene TRBJ2-1, with D unresolved. In germline, CDR1 is WNHNN, CDR2 SYGVQD (reference sequence). The CDR3 loop spans 15 amino acids. Between the trimmed V and J ends, which lost 7 bases and 5 bases, there was a span of 18 bases. This chain's CDR3 is CASIKCRPINNEQFF. CDR3 DNA: TGCGCCAGCATTAAATGCCGACCAATTAACAATGAGCAGTTCTTC.

This chain connects TRBV6-8 to TRBJ2-4; TRBD2 agrees at 11 bases. TRBJ2-7 matches the DNA end more closely, so the J call is doubtful. The CDR3 runs 16 residues. Germline values: CDR1 MNHGY, CDR2 SAAAGT. CDR3 loop: CASTRLPSGRSCEQYF. In DNA, the CDR3 is TGTGCCAGCACTCGCCTGCCTAGCGGGAGGTCTTGCGAGCAGTACTTC.

Concerning this clonotype: At one end the junction does not follow the germline gene, possibly because of a read error. V is TRBV12-3 or TRBV12-4 and J is TRBJ1-6; 7 bases line up with TRBD1. The CDR3 sequence is 18 residues long. The CDR3 loop is CASRYRGLLPSYNSSLHF. The DNA of the CDR3 is TGTGCCAGCAGGTACAGGGGTCTTCTACCTTCCTATAATTCATCCCTCCACTTT.

The chain employs TRBV5-1 and TRBJ2-7, with TRBD1 matching over 11 bases. The end of the DNA aligns better with TRBJ2-5, so the J call may be wrong. Germline V lookup: CDR1 SGHRS, CDR2 YFSETQ. This CDR3 has 15 residues. CDR3 sequence (DNA): TGCGCCAGCAGCCGAGGACAGGGGGCGATGGAGACCCAGTACTTC. Protein: CASSRGQGAMETQYF.

CDR3 nucleotide sequence: TGTGCCAGCAGTTCCGGGACTAGCGGTCCCACAGATACGCAGTATTTT. It encodes CASSSGTSGPTDTQYF. This chain links TRBV6-2 or TRBV6-3 with TRBJ2-3, with 11 bases lining up with TRBD2. Germline V gene data show CDR1 as MNHEY and CDR2 as SVGEGT. The CDR3 covers 16 residues. Unmatched junction bases numbered 5, after V lost 4 bases and J lost 2 bases.

The chain links TRBV7-8 to TRBJ1-1, with a tentative D call TRBD1 (5 bases). V lost 4 bases to trimming and J lost 4 bases, with 13 bases between them. From germline, CDR1 is SGHVS and CDR2 FQNEAQ. This CDR3 region has 14 residues. DNA for the CDR3: TGTGCCAGCAGCTCGGGGCCGCCGAGCACTGAAGCTTTCTTT. Its translation is CASSSGPPSTEAFF.

This clonotype showed up many times. The gene calls are TRBV2 and TRBJ2-7; TRBD1 is a possible D gene (6 bases). The germline V gene has CDR1 SNHLY and CDR2 FYNNEI. This CDR3 comprises 11 residues. Trimming took 6 bases from V and 6 from J, leaving 9 bases between them. CDR3 sequence (DNA): TGTGCCAGCAGGGGGGCTCTCGAGCAGTACTTC. This encodes CASRGALEQYF.

The V call is TRBV21-1, the J call TRBJ2-3; no DNA check was done on the table's D call, TRBD1. TRBV21-1 corresponds to a pseudogene. The CDR3 covers 16 residues. CDR3 bases: TGTGCCAGCAGCCCCGAGCGGGACAGATCCACAGATACGCAGTATTTT. It yields the protein CASSPERDRSTDTQYF.

This chain joins TRBV6-1 and TRBJ1-2, with a tentative D call TRBD1 (6 bases). The V end was cut by 8 bases, the J end by 5 bases, with 15 bases between. In germline, CDR1 is MNHNS, CDR2 SASEGT. The CDR3 runs to 13 residues. DNA for the CDR3: TGTGCCAGCTCACCCACAGGGATTTATGGCTACACCTTC. Translation: CASSPTGIYGYTF.

This chain uses TRBV27 with TRBJ1-1, with TRBD1 matching 7 bases. This CDR3 comprises 15 residues. Germline assignment: CDR1 MNHEY and CDR2 SMNVEV (reference sequence). With 4 bases clipped from V and 3 bases from J, the junction kept 8 bases outside the gene matches. The CDR3 loop reads CASSSYQGEDTEAFF. CDR3 nucleotide sequence: TGTGCCAGCAGTTCCTACCAGGGGGAGGACACTGAAGCTTTCTTT.

The rearrangement joins TRBV6-1 to TRBJ2-4, with 7 bases matching TRBD2. The assigned J gene may be wrong: the sequence end matches TRBJ2-7 better. The germline V gene has CDR1 MNHNS and CDR2 SASEGT. The CDR3 totals 16 residues. CDR3 sequence: CASSEALTGGPYEQYF. The CDR3, as DNA: TGTGCCAGCAGTGAAGCGCTTACGGGGGGTCCGTACGAGCAGTACTTC.

As for this clonotype: Germline is not matched at one junction end, which may reflect a read error. The genes are TRBV9 and TRBJ2-7; the match to TRBD2 covers 9 bases. The CDR3 covers 15 residues. Germline V gene data show CDR1 as SGDLS and CDR2 as YYNGEE. CDR3 protein: CTSSVEAGGLGEQYF. The CDR3 bases are TGTACCAGCAGCGTAGAGGCGGGAGGGCTAGGCGAGCAGTACTTC.

The V call is TRBV7-2, the J call TRBJ2-7; 11 nucleotides agree with TRBD2. V shed 1 base, J shed 1 base, and the junction held 6 bases outside the gene matches. Germline values: CDR1 SGHTA, CDR2 FQGNSA. There are 17 residues in the CDR3. The DNA of the CDR3 is TGTGCCAGCAGCTTAGATGCTAGCGGGGGGACTTCCTACGAGCAGTACTTC. This codes for CASSLDASGGTSYEQYF.

This clonotype has a handful of counts. J is TRBJ2-7 and V is TRBV20-1, with 12 bases aligning to TRBD2. The junction had 9 bases not matched to a gene; V was cut back by 5 bases and J by 1 base. The germline CDR1 and CDR2 sequences are DFQATT and SNEGSKA (reference sequence). The CDR3 extends over 16 amino acids. The CDR3 DNA reads as TGCAGTGCTTTTTACCCCGGGACTAGCGGGTCCTACGAGCAGTACTTC. Translation gives CSAFYPGTSGSYEQYF.